The next 16 T cell receptor beta chains were all read from a single sample in a study of blood T cells in healthy people across ages. Primed by a sample-barcoded 5' primer and a J-beta primer mix, a second PCR proceeded for about 7 to 12 cycles. TCRdb fed the 5' RACE reads into MiXCR, producing one record per CDR3 protein. The table has roughly 900,000 distinct CDR3 sequences, 25% to 35% seen once. What was sequenced was blood. These receptor sequences come from a woman over 75 in good health.

Regarding this clonotype: This may be a read error, as it is one base from a much larger clone. The CDR3 DNA sequence: TGCAGTGCTAGAGCACCCGGGACAGTCATTAAGAACAATGAGCAGTACTTC. This codes for CSARAPGTVIKNNEQYF. V gene TRBV20-1 combines with J gene TRBJ2-5; the match to TRBD1 covers 7 bases. This CDR3 region has 17 residues. V trimming: 1 base; J trimming: 11 bases; junction bases outside the gene matches: 22. Germline CDR1 DFQATT, CDR2 SNEGSKA (reference sequence).

This clonotype was detected many times. One end of the junction does not line up with germline, which may come from a read error. This sequence joins TRBV7-7 and TRBJ2-5, with 8 bases that match TRBD2. CDR3 size: 15 residues. Germline V gene data show CDR1 as SSHAT and CDR2 as FNYEAQ (reference sequence). DNA of the CDR3: TGTGCTAGCAGCCGACGGGGGGGGCAGGAGGAGACCCAGTACTTC. It specifies CASSRRGGQEETQYF.

This chain joins TRBV6-5 and TRBJ1-4; perhaps TRBD1 as D (6 bases). CDR1 is MNHEY, CDR2 SVGAGI, per germline. The CDR3 has 13 residues. V shed 2 bases and J shed 8 bases, with 9 bases lying between them. The CDR3 reads CASSYGGSEKLFF. The CDR3 nucleotides are TGTGCCAGCAGTTACGGGGGCAGCGAAAAACTGTTTTTT.

For this clonotype: The junction shows a germline mismatch at one end, possibly a read error. The chain combines TRBV11-2 with TRBJ2-2; 10 bases are shared with TRBD2. The CDR3 consists of 16 residues. The germline V gene has CDR1 SGHAT and CDR2 FQNNGV. CDR3 in DNA: TGTGCCAGCAGCTTAGGGACTAGCGGATACACCGGGGAGCGGTTTTTT. Translating it yields CASSLGTSGYTGERFF.

This rearrangement joins TRBV7-9 to TRBJ1-1; TRBD1 is a possible D gene (5 bases). The CDR3 covers 15 residues. Germline CDR1 reads SEHNR; CDR2 reads FQNEAQ (reference sequence). V was shortened by 7 bases and J by 4 bases, with 19 bases between the two germline ends. CDR3 sequence reads: CASNVRFGGSTEAFF. The CDR3 DNA follows: TGTGCCAGCAACGTTCGATTTGGGGGAAGCACTGAAGCTTTCTTT.

A note on this clonotype: This sequence may be a read error, since a much larger clone differs from it by one base. This chain links TRBV20-1 with TRBJ1-2; 9 bases are shared with TRBD1. The germline V gene has CDR1 DFQATT and CDR2 SNEGSKA (reference sequence). This CDR3 is 14 amino acids long. With V trimmed by 6 bases and J by 12 bases, 17 bases remained unmatched. This chain's CDR3 is CSALNRQGVEGHTF. The CDR3 nucleotides are TGCAGTGCCCTAAACAGACAGGGGGTAGAGGGCCACACCTTC.

Many counts were recorded for this clonotype. The chain links TRBV7-2 to TRBJ2-5; D is uncertain. The CDR3 runs to 14 residues. Between the trimmed V and J ends, which lost 0 bases and 5 bases, there was a span of 10 bases. Germline V gene sequence: CDR1 SGHTA, CDR2 FQGNSA. CDR3 DNA: TGTGCCAGCAGCTTAGCCGGAGCTAGGGAGACCCAGTACTTC. Translation: CASSLAGARETQYF.

This clonotype showed up just a few times. The chain uses TRBV18 and TRBJ2-1, with 9 bases lining up with TRBD2. CDR3 size: 13 residues. Germline CDR1 reads KGHSH; CDR2 reads LQKENI. V dropped 3 bases and J dropped 12; count of bases not matched to a gene: 6. CDR3 nucleotides: TGTGCCAGCTCACCCCTAAGCGGGGGGTGGCAGTTCTTC. This gives the protein CASSPLSGGWQFF.

This clonotype was seen ten or more times. The chain has TRBV20-1 and TRBJ2-1; 7 bases are shared with TRBD2. Germline-derived CDR1 and CDR2 are DFQATT and SNEGSKA (reference sequence). J lost 0 bases, V lost 0 bases, and 5 bases had no gene match. The CDR3 consists of 16 residues. CDR3: CSAREWASGSYNEQFF. The CDR3 nucleotides are TGCAGTGCTAGAGAGTGGGCTAGCGGCTCCTACAATGAGCAGTTCTTC.

Worth noting for this clonotype: An end of the junction differs from the germline gene, which may be a read error. In nucleotides, the CDR3 is TGTGCCAGCAGTTTCGGAGATCCGGGACTAGCGGGGCGACCCTTT. The encoded protein is CASSFGDPGLAGRPF. The J gene is TRBJ2-3, the V gene TRBV28; 13 nucleotides agree with TRBD2. CDR3 size: 15 residues. The germline V gene encodes CDR1 MDHEN and CDR2 SYDVKM.

V gene TRBV6-5 combines with J gene TRBJ2-5; the D gene is possibly TRBD1 (6 bases). CDR3 size: 15 residues. The germline V gene encodes CDR1 MNHEY and CDR2 SVGAGI. The V and J ends lost 7 bases and 4 bases respectively, with 19 bases between them. This chain's CDR3 is CASTQGTNTLETQYF. As DNA, the CDR3 is TGTGCCAGCACCCAGGGGACCAACACCCTAGAGACCCAGTACTTC.

This clonotype was detected ten times or more. This chain links TRBV7-2 with TRBJ2-3, with D possibly called TRBD1 or TRBD2 (6 bases each). V lost 5 bases to trimming and J lost 8 bases, with 17 bases between them. Germline CDR1 is SGHTA and CDR2 is FQGNSA. This CDR3 spans 14 amino acids. CDR3 sequence reads: CASSPGGGNRTQYF. The CDR3 DNA reads as TGTGCCAGCAGCCCCGGAGGGGGGAACCGTACGCAGTATTTT. Variable domain in full (rest from reference TRBV7-2 and TRBJ2-3): GAGVSQSPSNKVTEKGKDVELRCDPISGHTALYWYRQSLGQGLEFLIYFQGNSAPDKSGLPSDRFSAERTGGSVSTLTIQRTQQEDSAVYLCASSPGGGNRTQYFGPGTRLTVL.

V gene TRBV19 combines with J gene TRBJ1-5; D is ambiguous. Trimming shortened V by 0 bases and J by 5 bases, and 5 bases separated the two germline ends. The CDR3 consists of 13 residues. CDR1 and CDR2 (germline): LNHDA, SQIVND (reference sequence). The DNA for the CDR3 is TGTGCCAGTAGTATAGATCCTTATCAGCCCCAGCATTTT. Its protein product is CASSIDPYQPQHF.

This clonotype has only a few counts. V is TRBV5-5 and J is TRBJ2-6, with D tentatively TRBD2 (6 bases). The germline V gene encodes CDR1 SGHKS and CDR2 YYEKEE (reference sequence). This CDR3 has 13 residues. The V and J ends lost 4 bases and 9 bases respectively, with 11 bases between them. CDR3 bases: TGTGCCAGCAGCGCGCGGGACGACAACGTCCTGACTTTC. Amino acid sequence: CASSARDDNVLTF.

This clonotype has a count of ten or more. The V call is TRBV11-2, the J call TRBJ1-4; unclear D gene. With 5 bases removed from V and 0 bases from J, the gap between germline ends came to 7 bases. This CDR3 is 14 amino acids long. Germline CDR1 reads SGHAT; CDR2 reads FQNNGV. The CDR3 here is CASSRPATNEKLFF. DNA of the CDR3: TGTGCCAGCAGCCGACCGGCAACTAATGAAAAACTGTTTTTT.

This clonotype was seen ten or more times. The CDR3 here is CATSRSPLTPYNEQFF. For the CDR3, the DNA is TGTGCCACCAGCAGGTCACCCTTGACTCCCTACAATGAGCAGTTCTTC. The chain recombines TRBV15 with TRBJ2-1; D is undetermined. Germline-derived CDR1 and CDR2 are LNHNV and YYDKDF (reference sequence). The CDR3 covers 16 residues. Between the trimmed V and J ends, which lost 3 bases and 2 bases, there was a span of 14 bases.